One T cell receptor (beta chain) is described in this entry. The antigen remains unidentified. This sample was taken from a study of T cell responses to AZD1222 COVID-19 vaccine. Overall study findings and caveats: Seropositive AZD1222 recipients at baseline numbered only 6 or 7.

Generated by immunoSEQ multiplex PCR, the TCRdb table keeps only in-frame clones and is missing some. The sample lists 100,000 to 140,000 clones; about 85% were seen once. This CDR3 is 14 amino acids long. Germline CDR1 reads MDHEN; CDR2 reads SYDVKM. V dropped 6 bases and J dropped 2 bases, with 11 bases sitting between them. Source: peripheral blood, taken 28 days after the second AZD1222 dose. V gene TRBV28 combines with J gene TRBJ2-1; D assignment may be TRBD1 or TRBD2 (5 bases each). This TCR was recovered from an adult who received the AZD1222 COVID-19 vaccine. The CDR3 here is CASRGTATYNEQFF. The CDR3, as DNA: TGTGCCAGCAGGGGGACCGCCACCTACAATGAGCAGTTCTTC.